What follows are 26 T cell receptor beta chains derived from one specimen sequenced in a study of CD8 T cells in Susac syndrome. About 0.45 to 1 ug RNA was reverse transcribed with random hexamers. TCRdb itself ran the immunoSEQ multiplex PCR reads through MiXCR, one entry per CDR3 protein. The table lists around 110,000 distinct CDR3 sequences, less than 95% of them singletons. Sequencing used CD8+ T cells from PBMCs. The receptors were gathered from a human donor with Susac syndrome.

The chain uses TRBV5-6 and TRBJ2-7; D uncertain. Germline loops: CDR1 SGHDT, CDR2 YYEEEE. The V and J ends lost 0 bases and 0 bases respectively, with 7 bases between them. The CDR3 is 14 residues long. The chain's CDR3 is CASSLGSSSYEQYF. The CDR3 nucleotides are TGTGCCAGCAGCTTGGGGTCAAGCTCCTACGAGCAGTACTTC.

The gene calls are TRBV4-1 and TRBJ2-2, with unresolved D. CDR1 and CDR2 (germline): MGHRA, YSYEKL. V dropped 0 bases and J dropped 6 bases, with 14 bases sitting between them. This CDR3 comprises 16 residues. The CDR3 protein is CASSQEGSPGAGELFF. CDR3 nucleotide sequence: TGCGCCAGCAGCCAAGAGGGCTCCCCTGGAGCCGGGGAGCTGTTTTTT.

The genes are TRBV20-1 and TRBJ2-7; possible D gene TRBD2, 6 bases. The CDR3 has 14 residues. V dropped 3 bases and J dropped 3 bases, with 15 bases sitting between them. CDR1 is DFQATT and CDR2 is SNEGSKA in the germline V gene (reference sequence). In DNA, the CDR3 is TGCAGTGCTAGTTCCGCTAGCGAACTCTACGAGCAGTACTTC. Amino acids: CSASSASELYEQYF.

The chain combines TRBV12-3 or TRBV12-4 with TRBJ2-3, with D possibly TRBD2 on 6 matching bases. Trimming took off 2 bases at V and 0 bases at J, with 6 bases between the two ends. The CDR3 runs 14 residues. The CDR3 here is CASSLSGSTDTQYF. The CDR3 nucleotides are TGTGCCAGCAGTTTAAGCGGGAGCACAGATACGCAGTATTTT.

The rearrangement links TRBV7-9 to TRBJ1-5, with 7 bases that match TRBD1. This CDR3 region has 15 residues. The V gene's germline CDR1 is SEHNR and CDR2 FQNEAQ (reference sequence). The trim removed 3 bases at V and 0 bases at J, leaving 2 bases unmatched. Written as DNA, the CDR3 is TGTGCCAGCAGCTTGGGGACAGCTAGCAATCAGCCCCAGCATTTT. Translation: CASSLGTASNQPQHF.

This clonotype was counted once. The chain is built from TRBV4-1 and TRBJ2-7; D is ambiguous. Trimming pared 0 bases from V and 5 bases from J, leaving 2 bases between. The CDR3 contains 11 residues. Germline V CDR1 and CDR2: MGHRA, YSYEKL. CDR3 region: CASSQDHEQYF. The CDR3 DNA reads TGCGCCAGCAGCCAAGATCACGAGCAGTACTTC.

V is TRBV20-1 and J is TRBJ1-2; a possible D gene is TRBD1 (6 bases). The CDR3 is 12 residues long. V was clipped by 6 bases and J by 4 bases, with 12 bases between them. CDR1 and CDR2 (germline): DFQATT, SNEGSKA (reference sequence). The CDR3 loop is CSAHWTVYGYTF. The CDR3 DNA reads as TGCAGTGCCCATTGGACAGTCTATGGCTACACCTTC.

This clonotype was counted only a few times. The V and J genes are TRBV7-6 and TRBJ2-7; the D is unclear. Trimming stripped 5 bases from V and 2 bases from J, with 13 bases between. The CDR3 extends over 14 amino acids. Germline V gene lookup returns CDR1 SGHVS and CDR2 FNYEAQ. The CDR3 DNA sequence: TGTGCCAGCAGCCCCGGTGAAGGCCCCTACGAGCAGTACTTC. It yields the protein CASSPGEGPYEQYF.

V usage is TRBV20-1 and J usage is TRBJ2-3; 14 bases align to TRBD2. From germline, CDR1 is DFQATT and CDR2 SNEGSKA (reference sequence). The trim removed 5 bases at V and 4 bases at J, leaving 2 bases unmatched. The CDR3 runs to 14 residues. The CDR3 coding sequence is TGCAGTGCTGGGGGACTAGCGGGGGCAGATACGCAGTATTTT. It codes for CSAGGLAGADTQYF.

The count of this clonotype is one. The chain couples TRBV12-3 or TRBV12-4 to TRBJ2-2, with D hard to call. Between the trimmed V and J ends, which lost 5 bases and 5 bases, there was a span of 12 bases. The CDR3 loop spans 14 amino acids. The CDR3 loop reads CASSLNGFTGELFF. The CDR3 DNA is TGTGCCAGCAGTCTCAACGGGTTTACCGGGGAGCTGTTTTTT.

The chain recombines TRBV7-3 with TRBJ2-1; 14 nucleotides line up with TRBD2. After removal of 5 bases from V and 9 bases from J, the junction contained 6 bases not matched to a gene. The CDR3 has 15 residues. CDR1 is SGHTA and CDR2 is FQGTGA in the germline V gene. CDR3 in amino acids: CASSPTSGGAGEQFF. CDR3 sequence (DNA): TGTGCCAGCAGCCCGACTAGCGGGGGGGCAGGTGAGCAGTTCTTC.

The chain combines TRBV20-1 with TRBJ2-3; tentatively, D is TRBD2 (5 bases). V lost 0 bases and J lost 4, with 14 bases in between. The CDR3 extends over 15 amino acids. Per the germline V gene, CDR1 is DFQATT and CDR2 is SNEGSKA (reference sequence). DNA of the CDR3: TGCAGTGCTAGAGATATTACTAGTTGGGCAGATACGCAGTATTTT. It translates to CSARDITSWADTQYF.

The chain combines TRBV7-9 with TRBJ1-1; TRBD1 might be the D (6 bases). Germline V gives CDR1 SEHNR, CDR2 FQNEAQ (reference sequence). The V and J ends lost 5 bases and 7 bases respectively, with 11 bases between them. CDR3 size: 12 residues. The CDR3 nucleotides read TGTGCCAGCAGCCCAGGGGCGGATGAAGCTTTCTTT. Its translation is CASSPGADEAFF.

The chain has TRBV27 and TRBJ2-5; tentative D call: TRBD2 (6 bases). CDR1 is MNHEY, CDR2 SMNVEV, per germline (reference sequence). The CDR3 extends over 14 amino acids. With 3 bases removed from V and 1 base from J, the gap between germline ends came to 9 bases. CDR3 DNA sequence: TGTGCCAGCAGTTTCGGAGGGGTCCAAGAGACCCAGTACTTC. It encodes CASSFGGVQETQYF.

This chain connects TRBV27 to TRBJ2-7; TRBD1 is a possible D gene (6 bases). V lost 6 bases and J lost 2, with 14 bases in between. The V gene's germline CDR1 is MNHEY and CDR2 SMNVEV (reference sequence). The CDR3 loop spans 14 amino acids. The CDR3 reads CASSSSGATYEQYF. CDR3 DNA: TGTGCCAGCAGCTCGTCAGGGGCCACCTACGAGCAGTACTTC.

The chain recombines TRBV9 with TRBJ2-3; D possibly corresponds to TRBD1 (5 bases). Germline V CDR1 and CDR2: SGDLS, YYNGEE. With 1 base removed from V and 6 bases from J, the gap between germline ends came to 12 bases. The CDR3 totals 14 residues. The CDR3 bases are TGTGCCAGCAGCGTAAGCCCAGGGCGGGATACGCAGTATTTT. This sequence encodes CASSVSPGRDTQYF.

The rearrangement joins TRBV6-5 to TRBJ2-1, with D uncertain. The CDR3 covers 14 residues. CDR1 is MNHEY and CDR2 is SVGAGI in the germline V gene. Trimming removed 0 bases from V and 6 bases from J, with 9 bases in between. CDR3 protein: CASSYSLGANEQFF. As DNA, the CDR3 is TGTGCCAGCAGTTACTCACTGGGTGCCAATGAGCAGTTCTTC.

This rearrangement joins TRBV9 to TRBJ2-7; 15 nucleotides line up with TRBD2. With 4 bases clipped from V and 3 bases from J, the junction kept 14 bases outside the gene matches. The germline CDR1 and CDR2 sequences are SGDLS and YYNGEE. The length of the CDR3 is 19 residues. The CDR3 DNA sequence: TGTGCCAGCAGCCACTCGAGGACTAGCGGGGGGGCCTTAGACTACGAGCAGTACTTC. Its translation is CASSHSRTSGGALDYEQYF.

The chain recombines TRBV20-1 with TRBJ2-7; tentatively, D is TRBD1 (6 bases). Germline V gives CDR1 DFQATT, CDR2 SNEGSKA (reference sequence). The ends were cut back, 1 base at V and 0 bases at J, with 13 bases in the middle. The CDR3 length is 15 residues. This CDR3 reads CSARVRGESSYEQYF. The DNA for the CDR3 is TGCAGTGCTAGAGTCAGGGGTGAGAGCTCCTACGAGCAGTACTTC.

The chain links TRBV6-1 to TRBJ1-5, with TRBD1 matching over 7 bases. The CDR3 is 17 residues long. Losses at the gene ends were 6 bases for V and 4 bases for J; bases not matched to a gene: 15. The germline V gene encodes CDR1 MNHNS and CDR2 SASEGT. CDR3 in DNA: TGTGCCAGCAGCTTGGGAACAGGGGCCCTTTTAAATCAGCCCCAGCATTTT. Translation gives CASSLGTGALLNQPQHF.

The gene calls are TRBV18 and TRBJ1-5; D is possibly TRBD1 (5 bases). Trimming removed 3 bases from V and 5 bases from J, with 8 bases in between. This CDR3 contains 13 residues. Germline V gene lookup returns CDR1 KGHSH and CDR2 LQKENI. CDR3 sequence (DNA): TGTGCCAGCTCACCTTCGGGGGATCAGCCCCAGCATTTT. Translated: CASSPSGDQPQHF.

This clonotype occurred once. J is TRBJ2-5 and V is TRBV14; the match to TRBD2 covers 10 bases. Per germline, CDR1 SGHDN and CDR2 FVKESK. Germline trimming cut 4 bases from V and 0 bases from J; bases unmatched to any gene: 5. The CDR3 totals 16 residues. The CDR3, as DNA: TGTGCCAGCAGCCGTCTAGCGGGGGAGTACCAAGAGACCCAGTACTTC. This translates into CASSRLAGEYQETQYF.

The rearrangement links TRBV7-8 to TRBJ2-7; 7 bases fit TRBD1. The CDR3 runs 14 residues. J lost 1 base, V lost 2 bases, and 2 bases had no gene match. Germline V lookup: CDR1 SGHVS, CDR2 FQNEAQ. CDR3 nucleotide sequence: TGTGCCAGCAGCTTACAGGACAGGTCCTACGAGCAGTACTTC. Residues: CASSLQDRSYEQYF.

V and J are TRBV3-1 and TRBJ2-3, with unresolved D. There are 14 residues in the CDR3. Germline V lookup: CDR1 LGHDT, CDR2 YNNKEL (reference sequence). Deletions cut 1 base from V and 4 bases from J, with 9 bases between. The CDR3 here is CASSQAGGPDTQYF. CDR3 in DNA: TGTGCCAGCAGCCAAGCGGGTGGGCCAGATACGCAGTATTTT.

The CDR3 DNA sequence: TGCAGTGCTAGAGATGGAATAGCGGGGATGCAAGAGACCCAGTACTTC. Its protein is CSARDGIAGMQETQYF. The chain uses TRBV20-1 and TRBJ2-5, with 8 nucleotides matching TRBD2. The germline gives CDR1 DFQATT, CDR2 SNEGSKA (reference sequence). The CDR3 covers 16 residues. Unmatched junction bases numbered 8, after V lost 0 bases and J lost 2 bases.

This chain uses TRBV9 with TRBJ2-5; 7 nucleotides align to TRBD2. V lost 9 bases to trimming and J lost 5 bases; unmatched junction nucleotides: 19. Per the germline V gene, CDR1 is SGDLS and CDR2 is YYNGEE. The CDR3 spans 16 residues. The CDR3 DNA reads TGTGCCAACCTTTCCGGGAGGTCGGGGGTGGGGGAGACCCAGTACTTC. It translates to CANLSGRSGVGETQYF.